The 10 T cell receptor beta chains given below trace back to one sample, sequenced in a study of blood T cell repertoires in COVID-19 (dated by TCRdb to the early 2020s). Library construction relied on the immunoSEQ multiplex PCR assay. TCRdb's version of the immuneACCESS table is confined to in-frame rearrangements and falls short of the full clone set. An unresolved V gene accounts for under half of the shortfall where checked; the remainder is of unknown origin. The sample data list 130,000 or so clones, and roughly 84% of these were observed just once. The top ten clonotypes cover over 1.1% of the sample. Sequencing was carried out using peripheral blood. Receptors were obtained from a man between 60 and 70 years old with acute or convalescent COVID-19.

This rearrangement joins TRBV7-9 to TRBJ2-7; 13 bases fit TRBD2. CDR3 length: 15 amino acids. The V and J ends lost 7 bases and 6 bases, in that order; junction bases with no gene match: 9. The germline V gene has CDR1 SEHNR and CDR2 FQNEAQ (reference sequence). CDR3: CASNPTSGGIGEQYF. The DNA for the CDR3 is TGTGCCAGCAATCCGACTAGCGGGGGGATCGGCGAGCAGTACTTC.

The chain recombines TRBV7-9 with TRBJ2-7; 7 nucleotides line up with TRBD2. Germline V lookup: CDR1 SEHNR, CDR2 FQNEAQ (reference sequence). This CDR3 comprises 14 residues. The V and J ends lost 5 bases and 0 bases, in that order; junction bases with no gene match: 4. The CDR3 DNA follows: TGTGCCAGCAGCCCCCCGGGGGGCTCCTACGAGCAGTACTTC. It is translated as CASSPPGGSYEQYF.

This chain joins TRBV6-6 and TRBJ2-2; D is possibly TRBD2 (6 bases). Per the germline V gene, CDR1 is MNHNY and CDR2 is SVGAGI (reference sequence). The CDR3 runs to 15 residues. Trimming stripped 2 bases from V and 7 bases from J, with 14 bases between. CDR3 sequence: CASSYPGRRNGELFF. The CDR3 DNA reads TGTGCCAGCAGTTACCCGGGGAGGAGGAACGGGGAGCTGTTTTTT.

V gene TRBV7-3 combines with J gene TRBJ2-3; 11 positions match TRBD2. The CDR3 is 19 residues long. Germline V gene sequence: CDR1 SGHTA, CDR2 FQGTGA. V dropped 5 bases and J dropped 0; count of bases not matched to a gene: 13. The CDR3: CASSRSTSGRGGSTDTQYF. DNA for the CDR3: TGTGCCAGCAGCCGATCTACTAGCGGGAGAGGGGGAAGCACAGATACGCAGTATTTT.

V usage is TRBV7-9 and J usage is TRBJ1-4; 7 nucleotides match TRBD1. The CDR3 totals 15 residues. Germline V CDR1 and CDR2: SEHNR, FQNEAQ (reference sequence). After removal of 5 bases from V and 6 bases from J, the junction contained 9 bases not matched to a gene. The CDR3 DNA reads as TGTGCCAGCAGCCCTCCCCGGGACAGAGATGAAAAACTGTTTTTT. Translating gives CASSPPRDRDEKLFF.

The chain is built from TRBV27 and TRBJ2-1; 14 nucleotides align to TRBD2. V shed 6 bases, J shed 4 bases, and the junction held 2 bases outside the gene matches. The CDR3 runs to 15 residues. The germline V gene has CDR1 MNHEY and CDR2 SMNVEV (reference sequence). The CDR3 DNA follows: TGTGCCAGCAGGTGGACTAGCGGGAGGTACAATGAGCAGTTCTTC. It codes for CASRWTSGRYNEQFF.

The CDR3 coding sequence is TGTGCCAGCAACGGTCCGGGACAGGACTATGGCTACACCTTC. This codes for CASNGPGQDYGYTF. The chain couples TRBV2 to TRBJ1-2, with TRBD1 matching over 8 bases. Losses at the gene ends were 7 bases for V and 3 bases for J; bases not matched to a gene: 7. The CDR3 runs to 14 residues. Germline V gene sequence: CDR1 SNHLY, CDR2 FYNNEI.

J is TRBJ2-2 and V is TRBV5-1, with 7 bases matching TRBD1. Looked up from germline, CDR1 is SGHRS and CDR2 is YFSETQ. CDR3 length equals 16 residues. V shed 4 bases, J shed 2 bases, and the junction held 8 bases outside the gene matches. The CDR3 reads CASSKRGQPNTGELFF. The CDR3 nucleotides are TGCGCCAGCAGCAAAAGGGGACAGCCAAACACCGGGGAGCTGTTTTTT.

The rearrangement joins TRBV27 to TRBJ2-5; TRBD2 matches at 9 bases. This CDR3 has 15 residues. V dropped 7 bases and J dropped 5; count of bases not matched to a gene: 11. Germline V CDR1 and CDR2: MNHEY, SMNVEV (reference sequence). The CDR3 spells CASNRGAGGGETQYF. The CDR3 DNA reads as TGTGCCAGCAACCGCGGAGCGGGAGGAGGGGAGACCCAGTACTTC.

This chain uses TRBV5-6 with TRBJ1-6; the D is unclear. Germline lookup yields CDR1 SGHDT and CDR2 YYEEEE. V was trimmed by 2 bases and J by 10 bases, leaving 16 bases between them. This CDR3 spans 15 amino acids. The DNA for the CDR3 is TGTGCCAGCAGCTTCGTTGATGCGGGCAACTCACCCCTCCACTTT. Amino acids: CASSFVDAGNSPLHF. Together with reference TRBV5-6 and TRBJ1-6, the CDR3 gives the full variable domain: DAGVTQSPTHLIKTRGQQVTLRCSPKSGHDTVSWYQQALGQGPQFIFQYYEEEERQRGNFPDRFSGHQFPNYSSELNVNALLLGDSALYLCASSFVDAGNSPLHFGNGTRLTVT.